This T cell receptor beta chain came from a study of shared clonotypes between healthy human individuals. Only CD45RO-negative cells positively selected for CCR7 counted as naive CD8 cells, so terminally differentiated effector memory CD45RA+ cells were excluded. The CDR3 is made up of 15 amino acids. The V gene's germline CDR1 is SGDLS and CDR2 YYNGEE. The trim removed 4 bases at V and 4 bases at J, leaving 8 bases unmatched. The assay was immunoSEQ multiplex PCR, and TCRdb's table has in-frame clones only and misses some. The sample yields some 2,000,000 clones, over 85% seen once. The material sequenced was naive CD8+ T cells sorted from blood. This TCR was sampled from a man in his late teens or twenties in good health. The chain has TRBV9 and TRBJ2-5, with TRBD2 matching 9 bases. Here the CDR3 reads CASSPGTSSTETQYF. DNA of the CDR3: TGTGCCAGCAGCCCTGGGACTAGCAGTACAGAGACCCAGTACTTC. Full variable domain (remainder filled in from reference TRBV9 and TRBJ2-5): DSGVTQTPKHLITATGQRVTLRCSPRSGDLSVYWYQQSLDQGLQFLIQYYNGEERAKGNILERFSAQQFPDLHSELNLSSLELGDSALYFCASSPGTSSTETQYFGPGTRLLVL.